Listed below are T cell receptor beta chains from one sample, sequenced in a study of T-cell reconstitution after alpha-beta-depleted transplantation in children. TCRdb independently ran MiXCR on the PCR reads; one entry per CDR3 protein. The table lists some 640,000 distinct CDR3 sequences, around 17% of them singletons. The starting material was PBMCs from the stem cell graft donor, obtained from the stem cell graft. The receptors derive from a human donor who donated a stem cell graft to a child with acute myeloid leukemia. Both conserved end residues are part of each CDR3. Fields, in order: V gene, clone size, J gene, D gene, CDR3 protein, CDR3 DNA. D genes are given only for firm matches. Clone size is not always given. Where it is, it says once, few, many or a class for expanded clones.

TRBV27	many	TRBJ2-7	TRBD2	CASSLTSGPYEQYF	TGTGCCAGCAGTCTTACTAGCGGGCCCTACGAGCAGTACTTC
TRBV6-1	-	TRBJ2-3	TRBD2	CAASGLAGGTDTQYF	TGTGCCGCAAGTGGACTAGCGGGGGGCACAGATACGCAGTATTTT
TRBV28	-	TRBJ2-6	-	CASNKLGGPGANVLTF	TGTGCCAGCAACAAGCTCGGGGGGCCTGGGGCCAACGTCCTGACTTTC
TRBV6-1	-	TRBJ2-3	-	CASSGTGSTDTQYF	TGTGCCAGCAGTGGTACAGGGAGCACAGATACGCAGTATTTT
TRBV5-1	many	TRBJ1-1	-	CASSLDRNTEAFF	TGTGCCAGCAGCTTAGACAGGAACACTGAAGCTTTCTTT
TRBV6-2/TRBV6-3	-	TRBJ2-1	-	CASSYSTGGTIYEQFF	TGTGCCAGCAGTTACTCGACCGGGGGTACAATCTATGAGCAGTTCTTC
TRBV12-5	many	TRBJ2-7	TRBD1	CASASNRGYEQYF	TGTGCTAGTGCCTCTAACAGGGGTTACGAGCAGTACTTC
TRBV4-1	-	TRBJ2-6	TRBD1	CASRRQGATGANVLTF	TGCGCCAGCCGCAGACAGGGGGCGACTGGGGCCAACGTCCTGACTTTC
TRBV5-1	few	TRBJ1-2	TRBD1	CASSLGTGGLLYGYTF	TGCGCCAGCAGCCTCGGGACAGGGGGTTTGCTCTATGGCTACACCTTC
TRBV4-3	many	TRBJ2-7	-	CASSQDDGPYEQYF	TGCGCCAGCAGCCAAGACGACGGACCCTACGAGCAGTACTTC
TRBV10-3	-	TRBJ2-7	-	CAISEVSYSTYEQYF	TGTGCCATCAGTGAGGTCTCCTATTCTACCTACGAGCAGTACTTC
TRBV12-3/TRBV12-4	many	TRBJ1-1	-	CASSTQGPEAFF	TGTGCCAGCAGTACTCAGGGGCCTGAAGCTTTCTTT
TRBV25-1	-	TRBJ1-3	-	CASSEPGRHTIYF	TGTGCCAGCAGTGAACCGGGGAGGCACACCATATATTTT
TRBV12-3/TRBV12-4	few	TRBJ1-5	-	CASSFWTEVTQPQHF	TGTGCCAGCAGTTTTTGGACAGAGGTAACCCAGCCCCAGCATTTT
TRBV29-1	many	TRBJ2-1	TRBD1	CSVPGQGWYNEQFF	TGCAGCGTTCCCGGACAGGGATGGTACAATGAGCAGTTCTTC
TRBV6-2/TRBV6-3	few	TRBJ1-1	TRBD1	CASSYRRQGRTGDTEAFF	TGTGCCAGCAGTTACCGTAGACAGGGCCGCACTGGGGACACTGAAGCTTTCTTT
TRBV10-3	many	TRBJ1-1	-	CAISESAVGENTEAFF	TGTGCCATCAGTGAGTCTGCGGTTGGGGAGAACACTGAAGCTTTCTTT
TRBV18	-	TRBJ1-5	-	CASSPQGQSNQPQHF	TGTGCCAGCTCACCACAGGGCCAGAGCAATCAGCCCCAGCATTTT
TRBV11-1	-	TRBJ1-2	TRBD1	CASSFRQGENYGYTF	TGTGCCAGCAGCTTCAGACAGGGGGAAAACTATGGCTACACCTTC
TRBV20-1	many	TRBJ1-5	TRBD1	CSASNTGGNQPQHF	TGCAGTGCTAGCAATACAGGGGGCAATCAGCCCCAGCATTTT
TRBV6-1	few	TRBJ2-1	-	CASRTPRAGPYNEQFF	TGTGCCAGCAGGACTCCCCGGGCGGGGCCTTACAATGAGCAGTTCTTC
TRBV7-2	many	TRBJ2-1	-	CASSSRRGADNEQFF	TGTGCCAGCAGCTCCCGACGGGGGGCTGACAATGAGCAGTTCTTC
TRBV6-1	many	TRBJ2-7	-	CASSPQVAGGGYEQYF	TGTGCCAGCAGTCCCCAGGTGGCAGGAGGTGGCTACGAGCAGTACTTC
TRBV29-1	many	TRBJ2-1	TRBD1	CSVERTGGARNEQFF	TGCAGCGTTGAGAGGACAGGGGGCGCGCGCAATGAGCAGTTCTTC
TRBV28	once	TRBJ2-3	-	CASSFDRRTQYF	TGTGCCAGCAGTTTCGACCGAAGAACGCAGTATTTT
TRBV20-1	-	TRBJ2-5	-	CSARDMGFQETQYF	TGCAGTGCTAGAGATATGGGTTTTCAAGAGACCCAGTACTTC
TRBV6-2/TRBV6-3	many	TRBJ2-4	-	CASSSGTDQYF	TGTGCCAGCAGTTCCGGGACCGATCAGTACTTC
TRBV12-3/TRBV12-4	-	TRBJ2-3	-	CASTPSPEGTDTQYF	TGTGCCAGCACCCCCAGTCCGGAGGGGACAGATACGCAGTATTTT
TRBV12-3/TRBV12-4	-	TRBJ1-3	-	CASTQTDRSSGNTIYF	TGTGCCAGTACTCAAACCGACAGGAGCTCTGGAAACACCATATATTTT
TRBV20-1	-	TRBJ1-1	-	CSARGRADSARTEAFF	TGCAGTGCTAGAGGTCGGGCGGATTCGGCACGTACTGAAGCTTTCTTT
TRBV12-3/TRBV12-4	-	TRBJ2-2	-	CASSPDGVTGDLFF	TGTGCCAGCAGTCCAGATGGAGTCACCGGGGACCTGTTTTTT
TRBV5-1	-	TRBJ2-1	-	CASSLGLEGGEQFF	TGCGCCAGCAGCTTGGGACTAGAAGGTGGTGAGCAGTTCTTC
TRBV29-1	-	TRBJ1-5	-	CSVSEGEQPQHF	TGCAGCGTTAGTGAGGGTGAGCAGCCCCAGCATTTT
TRBV20-1	many	TRBJ2-3	TRBD2	CSASALAGGSTDTQYF	TGCAGTGCTAGTGCACTAGCGGGGGGAAGCACAGATACGCAGTATTTT
TRBV12-3/TRBV12-4	-	TRBJ2-4	TRBD2	CASSFGGTAKNIQYF	TGTGCCAGCAGTTTCGGGGGGACGGCCAAAAACATTCAGTACTTC
TRBV20-1	many	TRBJ1-5	-	CSVRGGRGPFSNQPQHF	TGCAGTGTTAGGGGGGGCAGGGGCCCCTTTAGCAATCAGCCCCAGCATTTT
TRBV10-3	-	TRBJ1-2	-	CAISEDGGNYGYTF	TGTGCCATCAGTGAGGACGGGGGAAACTATGGCTACACCTTC
TRBV6-1	few	TRBJ1-2	-	CASKAGGSYGYTF	TGTGCCTCTAAGGCGGGGGGCAGCTATGGCTACACCTTC
TRBV7-9	-	TRBJ2-2	-	CASSLRGGDTGELFF	TGTGCCAGCAGCTTACGGGGCGGGGACACCGGGGAGCTGTTTTTT